This T cell receptor (beta chain) was sequenced for a study of blood T cell repertoires in COVID-19. The data were produced by immunoSEQ multiplex PCR, yet TCRdb's version contains in-frame clones alone and is incomplete. This sample has approximately 670,000 clones, with 90% found just once. This CDR3 comprises 14 residues. Germline V gives CDR1 LNHDA, CDR2 SQIVND (reference sequence). V lost 5 bases, J lost 0 bases, and 8 bases lay in between. The chain joins TRBV19 to TRBJ1-3, with a possible D match to TRBD1 (5 bases). Sequencing used peripheral blood. This clonotype originated in a woman under 30 with acute or convalescent COVID-19. The CDR3 here is CASSSQGSGNTIYF. DNA of the CDR3: TGTGCCAGTAGTTCCCAGGGCTCTGGAAACACCATATATTTT.